The present T cell receptor (beta chain) was sequenced within a study of shared clonotypes between healthy human individuals. Sequencing used immunoSEQ multiplex PCR; TCRdb keeps in-frame clones, though not all of them. Of about 580,000 clones listed, about 98% are singletons. Study-wide results and limits: The four-donor shared clonotypes exceeded non-shared clonotypes in generation probability, with non-shared ones scoring lower.

Germline assignment: CDR1 SGDLS and CDR2 YYNGEE. V lost 5 bases and J lost 2, with 15 bases in between. The CDR3 contains 15 residues. Naive CD8 isolation took CD45RO-negative cells positively selected for CCR7 and excluded terminally differentiated effector memory CD45RA+ cells. This clone has a handful of counts. What it recognizes is unknown. The material sequenced was naive CD8+ T cells sorted from blood. This TCR was sampled from a man aged 25 to 45 in good health. The V gene is TRBV9, the J gene TRBJ2-3, with D possibly being TRBD2 (6 bases). CDR3 protein: CASSEEGLATDTQYF. CDR3 sequence (DNA): TGTGCCAGCAGTGAGGAGGGGCTAGCCACAGATACGCAGTATTTT. Full variable domain (missing parts from reference TRBV9 and TRBJ2-3): DSGVTQTPKHLITATGQRVTLRCSPRSGDLSVYWYQQSLDQGLQFLIQYYNGEERAKGNILERFSAQQFPDLHSELNLSSLELGDSALYFCASSEEGLATDTQYFGPGTRLTVL.